A single sample gave rise to the 12 T cell receptor beta chains below, sequenced in a study of OX40 agonist ivuxolimab in advanced cancers. The repertoire was sequenced with immunoSEQ multiplex PCR; TCRdb's copy has only in-frame clones and lacks some. The repertoire holds 55,000 to 75,000 clones, 80% to 90% seen once, with 0.65% to 0.9% in the top ten. Sequenced here: CD4+ or CD8+ T cells sorted from blood, sampled in a trial of the OX40 agonist ivuxolimab. All receptors derive from an adult with an advanced solid tumor such as melanoma, head and neck, liver or kidney cancer.

This chain links TRBV4-1 with TRBJ2-5, with D perhaps TRBD1 or TRBD2 (5 bases each). The CDR3 is made up of 14 amino acids. From germline, CDR1 is MGHRA and CDR2 YSYEKL. The V and J ends lost 1 base and 4 bases respectively, with 10 bases between them. The CDR3, as DNA: TGCGCCAGCAGCCAAGGGGGGACGGGAGAGACCCAGTACTTC. Encoded protein: CASSQGGTGETQYF.

V is TRBV19 and J is TRBJ1-4; D possibly corresponds to TRBD1 (6 bases). Germline CDR1 LNHDA, CDR2 SQIVND (reference sequence). Trimming shortened V by 6 bases and J by 3 bases, and 14 bases separated the two germline ends. The CDR3 sequence is 15 residues long. In DNA form, the CDR3 reads TGTGCCAGTAGGGGGGGGCGACAACCTAATGAAAAACTGTTTTTT. Translating it yields CASRGGRQPNEKLFF.

This clone was detected once. This rearrangement joins TRBV21-1 to TRBJ1-2. TRBV21-1 is classified as a pseudogene. This CDR3 has 15 amino acids. CDR3 sequence reads: CASSKEVDSGYGYTF. The DNA of the CDR3 is TGTGCCAGCAGCAAAGAGGTAGATTCGGGCTATGGCTACACCTTC.

The count of this clone is one. This rearrangement joins TRBV4-3 to TRBJ1-3; possible D gene TRBD1, 5 bases. Trimming removed 0 bases from V and 2 bases from J, with 8 bases in between. Germline CDR1 LGHNA, CDR2 YSLEER. CDR3 length: 15 amino acids. The CDR3 DNA sequence: TGCGCCAGCAGCCAAGATTCGGGGGCTGGAAACACCATATATTTT. It translates to CASSQDSGAGNTIYF.

The V and J genes are TRBV28 and TRBJ2-7; D is uncertain. The CDR3 loop spans 13 amino acids. The germline V gene has CDR1 MDHEN and CDR2 SYDVKM. The V end was cut by 4 bases, the J end by 9 bases, with 16 bases between. CDR3: CASSSLRLRRQYF. As DNA, the CDR3 is TGTGCCAGCAGTTCCCTAAGGTTACGGCGGCAGTACTTC.

CDR3: CASSLLNLNEQFF. In nucleotides, the CDR3 is TGTGCCAGCAGTTTACTCAACCTGAATGAGCAGTTCTTC. The rearrangement joins TRBV27 to TRBJ2-1, with D hard to call. CDR1 is MNHEY, CDR2 SMNVEV, per germline (reference sequence). V dropped 2 bases and J dropped 7 bases, with 9 bases sitting between them. The CDR3 length is 13 residues.

This clone showed up just a few times. The chain employs TRBV7-9 and TRBJ2-1; D unresolved. The CDR3 spans 11 residues. The V gene's germline CDR1 is SEHNR and CDR2 FQNEAQ (reference sequence). With 4 bases removed from V and 9 bases from J, the gap between germline ends came to 7 bases. The CDR3 loop reads CASSSYVEQFF. The CDR3 coding sequence is TGTGCCAGCAGCTCCTATGTTGAGCAGTTCTTC.

Regarding this clone: Other DNA sequences in this sample translate to the same CDR3. The chain recombines TRBV7-2 with TRBJ2-3, with D uncertain. Germline lookup yields CDR1 SGHTA and CDR2 FQGNSA. V lost 1 base to trimming and J lost 0 bases, with 5 bases between them. This CDR3 has 14 residues. In DNA form, the CDR3 reads TGTGCCAGCAGCTTAGGTGTCAGCACAGATACGCAGTATTTT. This codes for CASSLGVSTDTQYF.

The gene calls are TRBV7-2 and TRBJ2-7, with D perhaps TRBD1 or TRBD2 (6 bases each). This CDR3 has 15 residues. Germline CDR1 reads SGHTA; CDR2 reads FQGNSA. Trimming took off 5 bases at V and 5 bases at J, with 19 bases between the two ends. In DNA form, the CDR3 reads TGTGCCAGCAGCCCCACCCGTGAGGGGGGCGACGAGCAGTACTTC. Protein sequence: CASSPTREGGDEQYF.

The V call is TRBV27, the J call TRBJ2-7; the match to TRBD2 covers 16 bases. With 2 bases clipped from V and 4 bases from J, the junction kept 5 bases outside the gene matches. The CDR3 runs 17 residues. The V gene's germline CDR1 is MNHEY and CDR2 SMNVEV (reference sequence). This CDR3 is CASSLGTSGRARYEQYF. In DNA, the CDR3 is TGTGCCAGCAGTTTAGGGACTAGCGGGAGGGCCCGGTACGAGCAGTACTTC.

V usage is TRBV7-2 and J usage is TRBJ2-7, with 7 bases lining up with TRBD2. This CDR3 region has 12 residues. The V and J ends lost 6 bases and 4 bases, in that order; junction bases with no gene match: 3. Germline lookup yields CDR1 SGHTA and CDR2 FQGNSA. In DNA form, the CDR3 reads TGTGCCAGCAGTCGTAGCGGGTACGAGCAGTACTTC. Amino acid sequence: CASSRSGYEQYF.

This chain uses TRBV7-2 with TRBJ1-5, with TRBD1 identical over 11 bases. V shed 5 bases, J shed 5 bases, and the junction held 5 bases outside the gene matches. The CDR3 is made up of 15 amino acids. Germline V CDR1 and CDR2: SGHTA, FQGNSA. The CDR3 DNA follows: TGTGCCAGCAGCCCCGGGACAGGGGGGTATCAGCCCCAGCATTTT. Amino acid sequence: CASSPGTGGYQPQHF.